Listed below are T cell receptor beta chains from one sample, sequenced in a study of blood T cell repertoires in COVID-19. Some clones are missing from TCRdb's copy, which holds only in-frame ones; the method was immunoSEQ multiplex PCR. Of about 190,000 clones detected, around 90% appear once; the ten largest clones hold about 7%. Material for sequencing was peripheral blood. The receptors were sampled from a middle-aged man with acute or convalescent COVID-19. CDR3s include the opening cysteine and the closing phenylalanine or tryptophan. Fields, in order: D gene, V gene, CDR3 length, J gene, clone size, CDR3 protein, CDR3 DNA. A D gene is named only where the DNA matches it firmly. Expanded clones are given a class, and other clones once, few, many or no size at all.

D gene: TRBD2
V gene: TRBV11-3
CDR3 length: 17
J gene: TRBJ2-1
clone size: .
CDR3 protein: CARSWGLAGGSYNEQFF
CDR3 DNA: TGTGCCAGGTCTTGGGGACTAGCGGGGGGGTCCTACAATGAGCAGTTCTTC

D gene: .
V gene: TRBV24-1
CDR3 length: 14
J gene: TRBJ1-2
clone size: .
CDR3 protein: CATSGFPVEYGYTF
CDR3 DNA: TGTGCCACCAGTGGTTTTCCGGTTGAGTATGGCTACACCTTC

D gene: .
V gene: TRBV5-1
CDR3 length: 14
J gene: TRBJ2-5
clone size: .
CDR3 protein: CASSLGLSLETQYF
CDR3 DNA: TGCGCCAGCAGCCTCGGACTCTCCTTGGAGACCCAGTACTTC

D gene: .
V gene: TRBV4-2
CDR3 length: 14
J gene: TRBJ2-1
clone size: few
CDR3 protein: CASSQGWGVAEQFF
CDR3 DNA: TGTGCCAGCAGCCAAGGATGGGGGGTCGCTGAGCAGTTCTTC

D gene: TRBD1
V gene: TRBV7-6
CDR3 length: 15
J gene: TRBJ2-2
clone size: .
CDR3 protein: CASSSQSRGTGELFF
CDR3 DNA: TGTGCCAGCAGCTCACAGAGCAGGGGGACCGGGGAGCTGTTTTTT

D gene: TRBD1
V gene: TRBV19
CDR3 length: 15
J gene: TRBJ1-5
clone size: .
CDR3 protein: CASSVTGEDNQPQHF
CDR3 DNA: TGTGCCAGTAGTGTCACAGGGGAGGACAATCAGCCCCAGCATTTT

D gene: TRBD1
V gene: TRBV19
CDR3 length: 13
J gene: TRBJ1-6
clone size: few
CDR3 protein: CASRQGANSPLHF
CDR3 DNA: TGTGCCAGTAGACAGGGGGCTAATTCACCCCTCCACTTT

D gene: TRBD1
V gene: TRBV30
CDR3 length: 13
J gene: TRBJ2-3
clone size: .
CDR3 protein: CAAGTGGADTQYF
CDR3 DNA: TGTGCCGCCGGGACAGGGGGCGCAGATACGCAGTATTTT

D gene: .
V gene: TRBV12-3/TRBV12-4
CDR3 length: 12
J gene: TRBJ1-1
clone size: once
CDR3 protein: CASSLGGAGAFF
CDR3 DNA: TGTGCCAGCAGTTTGGGAGGGGCGGGCGCTTTCTTT

D gene: TRBD1
V gene: TRBV5-4
CDR3 length: 16
J gene: TRBJ1-2
clone size: .
CDR3 protein: CASSDLGQDANYGYTF
CDR3 DNA: TGTGCCAGCAGCGACCTAGGACAGGACGCTAACTATGGCTACACCTTC

D gene: .
V gene: TRBV25-1
CDR3 length: 13
J gene: TRBJ1-2
clone size: .
CDR3 protein: CASSSPPSYGYTF
CDR3 DNA: TGTGCCAGCAGTTCTCCCCCTTCCTATGGCTACACCTTC

D gene: .
V gene: TRBV14
CDR3 length: 14
J gene: TRBJ1-1
clone size: .
CDR3 protein: CASSQYGIGTEAFF
CDR3 DNA: TGTGCCAGCAGCCAATACGGGATAGGCACTGAAGCTTTCTTT

D gene: TRBD1
V gene: TRBV5-1
CDR3 length: 16
J gene: TRBJ1-1
clone size: once
CDR3 protein: CASSPNSGGRDTEAFF
CDR3 DNA: TGCGCCAGCAGCCCGAATTCAGGGGGCAGGGACACTGAAGCTTTCTTT

D gene: .
V gene: TRBV6-5
CDR3 length: 12
J gene: TRBJ2-6
clone size: .
CDR3 protein: CATSGGANVLTF
CDR3 DNA: TGTGCCACCTCGGGGGGGGCCAACGTCCTGACTTTC

D gene: .
V gene: TRBV10-3
CDR3 length: 11
J gene: TRBJ2-3
clone size: .
CDR3 protein: CAISGEHTQYF
CDR3 DNA: TGTGCCATCAGTGGAGAGCATACGCAGTATTTT

D gene: .
V gene: TRBV11-1
CDR3 length: 15
J gene: TRBJ2-7
clone size: .
CDR3 protein: CASSFSARQGYEQYF
CDR3 DNA: TGTGCCAGCAGCTTCTCTGCAAGGCAGGGCTACGAGCAGTACTTC

D gene: .
V gene: TRBV15
CDR3 length: 19
J gene: TRBJ1-1
clone size: .
CDR3 protein: CATSRDVIEDHGVNTEAFF
CDR3 DNA: TGTGCCACCAGCAGAGATGTAATCGAAGACCACGGAGTGAACACTGAAGCTTTCTTT

D gene: .
V gene: TRBV7-2
CDR3 length: 13
J gene: TRBJ1-1
clone size: .
CDR3 protein: CASSLRTATEAFF
CDR3 DNA: TGTGCCAGCAGCTTACGGACAGCCACTGAAGCTTTCTTT

D gene: TRBD1
V gene: TRBV6-5
CDR3 length: 16
J gene: TRBJ1-6
clone size: once
CDR3 protein: CASSYSRDRVYSPLHF
CDR3 DNA: TGTGCCAGCAGTTACTCGAGGGACAGGGTATATTCACCCCTCCACTTT

D gene: TRBD2
V gene: TRBV7-2
CDR3 length: 14
J gene: TRBJ2-7
clone size: once
CDR3 protein: CASSLGAGAYEQYF
CDR3 DNA: TGTGCCAGCAGCCTGGGTGCGGGAGCCTACGAGCAGTACTTC

D gene: TRBD1
V gene: TRBV5-1
CDR3 length: 14
J gene: TRBJ1-6
clone size: .
CDR3 protein: CASSYDRGYSPLHF
CDR3 DNA: TGCGCCAGCAGCTATGACAGGGGATATTCACCCCTCCACTTT

D gene: TRBD2
V gene: TRBV6-5
CDR3 length: 13
J gene: TRBJ2-7
clone size: .
CDR3 protein: CAATMRGAYEQYF
CDR3 DNA: TGTGCCGCAACCATGCGGGGGGCCTACGAGCAGTACTTC

D gene: .
V gene: TRBV18
CDR3 length: 13
J gene: TRBJ2-7
clone size: .
CDR3 protein: CASSPQQGNEQYF
CDR3 DNA: TGTGCCAGCTCCCCCCAACAGGGAAACGAGCAGTACTTC

D gene: .
V gene: TRBV7-2
CDR3 length: 16
J gene: TRBJ2-1
clone size: .
CDR3 protein: CASSLGWSGNYNEQFF
CDR3 DNA: TGTGCCAGCAGCTTAGGGTGGTCGGGGAACTACAATGAGCAGTTCTTC

D gene: .
V gene: TRBV18
CDR3 length: 15
J gene: TRBJ2-5
clone size: .
CDR3 protein: CASSPPNRYQETQYF
CDR3 DNA: TGTGCCAGCTCACCACCTAACAGATACCAAGAGACCCAGTACTTC

D gene: TRBD1
V gene: TRBV14
CDR3 length: 17
J gene: TRBJ2-6
clone size: .
CDR3 protein: CASSLGQGYPGANVLTF
CDR3 DNA: TGTGCCAGCAGCCTTGGACAGGGGTATCCTGGGGCCAACGTCCTGACTTTC

D gene: .
V gene: TRBV18
CDR3 length: 16
J gene: TRBJ1-3
clone size: once
CDR3 protein: CASSPSGQGSGNTIYF
CDR3 DNA: TGTGCCAGCTCACCATCGGGGCAGGGGTCTGGAAACACCATATATTTT

D gene: TRBD2
V gene: TRBV7-2
CDR3 length: 17
J gene: TRBJ2-3
clone size: .
CDR3 protein: CASSPGVLAGATDTQYF
CDR3 DNA: TGTGCCAGCAGCCCAGGAGTCCTAGCGGGGGCCACAGATACGCAGTATTTT

D gene: TRBD2
V gene: TRBV5-4
CDR3 length: 17
J gene: TRBJ2-5
clone size: .
CDR3 protein: CASSLLGLAGVQETQYF
CDR3 DNA: TGTGCCAGCAGCTTGCTAGGACTAGCGGGAGTTCAAGAGACCCAGTACTTC

D gene: TRBD1
V gene: TRBV5-1
CDR3 length: 15
J gene: TRBJ2-2
clone size: .
CDR3 protein: CASSSRTGDTGELFF
CDR3 DNA: TGCGCCAGCAGCTCTCGGACAGGGGACACCGGGGAGCTGTTTTTT

D gene: .
V gene: TRBV5-1
CDR3 length: 16
J gene: TRBJ1-1
clone size: .
CDR3 protein: CASSPRTGLGNTEAFF
CDR3 DNA: TGCGCCAGCAGCCCCCGGACGGGATTGGGGAACACTGAAGCTTTCTTT

D gene: .
V gene: TRBV7-2
CDR3 length: 15
J gene: TRBJ1-4
clone size: .
CDR3 protein: CASSLLTATNEKLFF
CDR3 DNA: TGTGCCAGCAGCTTACTGACAGCAACTAATGAAAAACTGTTTTTT

D gene: TRBD1
V gene: TRBV3-1/TRBV3-2
CDR3 length: 17
J gene: TRBJ1-1
clone size: .
CDR3 protein: CASSPLGQGASNTEAFF
CDR3 DNA: TGTGCCAGCAGTCCCCTCGGACAGGGGGCCTCGAACACTGAAGCTTTCTTT

D gene: TRBD1
V gene: TRBV6-5
CDR3 length: 15
J gene: TRBJ1-6
clone size: .
CDR3 protein: CASGNPGQDNSPLHF
CDR3 DNA: TGTGCCAGCGGTAATCCGGGACAGGATAATTCACCCCTCCACTTT

D gene: TRBD1
V gene: TRBV6-1
CDR3 length: 16
J gene: TRBJ2-1
clone size: .
CDR3 protein: CASSEFLGQGKDEQFF
CDR3 DNA: TGTGCCAGCAGTGAATTTCTTGGACAGGGGAAAGATGAGCAGTTCTTC